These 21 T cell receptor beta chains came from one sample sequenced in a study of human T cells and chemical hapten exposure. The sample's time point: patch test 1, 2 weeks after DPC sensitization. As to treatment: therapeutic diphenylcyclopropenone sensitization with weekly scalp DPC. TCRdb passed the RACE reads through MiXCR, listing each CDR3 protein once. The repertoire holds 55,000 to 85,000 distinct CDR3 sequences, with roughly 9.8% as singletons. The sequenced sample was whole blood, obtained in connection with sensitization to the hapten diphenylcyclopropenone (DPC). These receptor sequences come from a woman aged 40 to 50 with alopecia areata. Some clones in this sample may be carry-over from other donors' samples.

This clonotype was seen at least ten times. As DNA, the CDR3 is TGTGCCAGCAGTTACTCGACTTCGCAAGAGACCCAGTACTTC. Protein sequence: CASSYSTSQETQYF. The chain links TRBV6-5 to TRBJ2-5, with no clear D. Germline V gene data show CDR1 as MNHEY and CDR2 as SVGAGI. CDR3 length: 14 amino acids. The V end was cut by 0 bases, the J end by 2 bases, with 7 bases between.

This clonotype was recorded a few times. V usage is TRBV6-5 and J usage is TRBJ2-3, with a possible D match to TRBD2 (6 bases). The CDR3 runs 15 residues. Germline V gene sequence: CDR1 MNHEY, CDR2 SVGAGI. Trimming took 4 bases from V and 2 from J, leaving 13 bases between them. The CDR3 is CASSFRGSPTDTQYF. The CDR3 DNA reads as TGTGCCAGCAGTTTTCGGGGGAGCCCCACAGATACGCAGTATTTT.

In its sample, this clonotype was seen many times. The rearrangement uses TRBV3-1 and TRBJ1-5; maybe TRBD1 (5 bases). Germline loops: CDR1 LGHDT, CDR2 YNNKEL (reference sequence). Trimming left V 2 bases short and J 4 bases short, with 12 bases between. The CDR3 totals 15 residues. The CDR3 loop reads CASSQSSGLNQPQHF. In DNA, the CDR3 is TGTGCCAGCAGCCAATCTTCGGGGCTAAATCAGCCCCAGCATTTT.

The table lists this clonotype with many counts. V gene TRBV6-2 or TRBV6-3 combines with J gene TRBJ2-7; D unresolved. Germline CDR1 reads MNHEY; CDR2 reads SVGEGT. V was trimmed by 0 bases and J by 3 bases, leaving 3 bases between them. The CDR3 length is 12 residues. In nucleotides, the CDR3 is TGTGCCAGCAGTTACTCCGACTACGAGCAGTACTTC. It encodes CASSYSDYEQYF.

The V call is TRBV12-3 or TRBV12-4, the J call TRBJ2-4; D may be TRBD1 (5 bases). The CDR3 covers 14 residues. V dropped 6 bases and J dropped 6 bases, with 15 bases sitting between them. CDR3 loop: CASRPGNVANIQYF. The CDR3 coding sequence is TGTGCCAGCAGGCCAGGGAATGTGGCAAACATTCAGTACTTC.

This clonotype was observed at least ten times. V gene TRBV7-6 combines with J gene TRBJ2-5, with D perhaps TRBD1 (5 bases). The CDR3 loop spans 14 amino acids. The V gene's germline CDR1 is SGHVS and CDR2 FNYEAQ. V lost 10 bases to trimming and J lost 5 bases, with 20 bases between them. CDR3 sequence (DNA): TGTGCCAAATCCCCCTTTGGGGCTGGGGAGACCCAGTACTTC. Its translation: CAKSPFGAGETQYF.

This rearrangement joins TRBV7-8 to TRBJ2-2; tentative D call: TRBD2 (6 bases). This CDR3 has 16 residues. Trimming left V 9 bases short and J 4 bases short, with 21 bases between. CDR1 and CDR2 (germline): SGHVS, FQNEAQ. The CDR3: CARTKKEGPGTGELFF. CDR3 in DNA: TGTGCCAGAACCAAAAAGGAGGGGCCTGGCACCGGGGAGCTGTTTTTT. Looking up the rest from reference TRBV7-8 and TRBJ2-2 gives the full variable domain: GAGVSQSPRYKVAKRGQDVALRCDPISGHVSLFWYQQALGQGPEFLTYFQNEAQLDKSGLPSDRFFAERPEGSVSTLKIQRTQQEDSAVYLCARTKKEGPGTGELFFGEGSRLTVL.

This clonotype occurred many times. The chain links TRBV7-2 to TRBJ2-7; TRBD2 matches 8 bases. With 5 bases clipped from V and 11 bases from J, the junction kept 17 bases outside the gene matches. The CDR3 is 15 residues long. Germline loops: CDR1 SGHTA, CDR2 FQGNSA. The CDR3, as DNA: TGTGCCAGCAGCACCAGCGGGGGAGCGGGACGACGAGAGTACTTC. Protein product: CASSTSGGAGRREYF.

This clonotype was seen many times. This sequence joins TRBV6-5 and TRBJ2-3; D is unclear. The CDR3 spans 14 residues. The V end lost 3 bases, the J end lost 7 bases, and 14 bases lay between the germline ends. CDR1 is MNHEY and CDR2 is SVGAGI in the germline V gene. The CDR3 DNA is TGTGCCAGCAGTTATTCCCGGACCCCGAATACGCAGTATTTT. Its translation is CASSYSRTPNTQYF.

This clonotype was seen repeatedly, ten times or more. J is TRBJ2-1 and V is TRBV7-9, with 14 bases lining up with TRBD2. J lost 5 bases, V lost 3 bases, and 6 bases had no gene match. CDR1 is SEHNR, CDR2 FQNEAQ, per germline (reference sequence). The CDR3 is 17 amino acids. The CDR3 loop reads CASSFPGTSGGHNEQFF. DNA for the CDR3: TGTGCCAGCAGCTTCCCCGGGACTAGCGGGGGTCACAATGAGCAGTTCTTC.

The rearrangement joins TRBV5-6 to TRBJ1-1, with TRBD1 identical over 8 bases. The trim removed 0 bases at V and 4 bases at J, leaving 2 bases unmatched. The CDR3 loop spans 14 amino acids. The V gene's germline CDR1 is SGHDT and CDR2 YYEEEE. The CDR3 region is CASSLVTGVTEAFF. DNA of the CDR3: TGTGCCAGCAGCTTGGTGACAGGGGTCACTGAAGCTTTCTTT.

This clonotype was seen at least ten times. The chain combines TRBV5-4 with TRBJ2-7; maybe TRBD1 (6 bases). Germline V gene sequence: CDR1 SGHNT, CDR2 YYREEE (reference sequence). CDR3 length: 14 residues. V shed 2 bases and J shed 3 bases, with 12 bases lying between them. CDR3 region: CASSFRQGNYEQYF. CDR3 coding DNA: TGTGCCAGCAGCTTCCGGCAGGGGAACTACGAGCAGTACTTC.

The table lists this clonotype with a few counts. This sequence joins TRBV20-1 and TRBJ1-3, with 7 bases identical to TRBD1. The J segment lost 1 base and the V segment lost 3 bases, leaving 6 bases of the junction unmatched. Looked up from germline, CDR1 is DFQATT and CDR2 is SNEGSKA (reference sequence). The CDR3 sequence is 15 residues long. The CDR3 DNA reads TGCAGTGCTAGTACAGGGGCTGGGTCTGGAAACACCATATATTTT. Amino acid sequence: CSASTGAGSGNTIYF.

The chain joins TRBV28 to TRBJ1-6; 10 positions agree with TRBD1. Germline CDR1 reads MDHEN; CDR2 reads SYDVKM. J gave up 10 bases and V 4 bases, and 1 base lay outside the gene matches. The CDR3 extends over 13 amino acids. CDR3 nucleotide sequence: TGTGCCAGCAGTTCGGGACAGGGGTCACCCCTCCACTTT. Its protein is CASSSGQGSPLHF. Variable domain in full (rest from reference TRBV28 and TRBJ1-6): DVKVTQSSRYLVKRTGEKVFLECVQDMDHENMFWYRQDPGLGLRLIYFSYDVKMKEKGDIPEGYSVSREKKERFSLILESASTNQTSMYLCASSSGQGSPLHFGNGTRLTVT.

The CDR3 nucleotides are TGCAGCGTTGCTAGCAGGGAGGAGACCCAGTACTTC. It translates to CSVASREETQYF. The chain has TRBV29-1 and TRBJ2-5; either TRBD1 or TRBD2 may supply D (5 bases each). The V gene lost 4 bases and the J gene lost 5 bases, with 11 bases spanning the gap. The CDR3 covers 12 residues. CDR1 and CDR2 (germline): SQVTM, ANQGSEA.

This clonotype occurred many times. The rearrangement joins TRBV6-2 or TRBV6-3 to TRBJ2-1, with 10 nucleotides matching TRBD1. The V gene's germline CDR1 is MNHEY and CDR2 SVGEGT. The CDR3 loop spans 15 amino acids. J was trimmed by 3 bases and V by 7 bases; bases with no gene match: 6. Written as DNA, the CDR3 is TGTGCCAGCACCCGGGACAGGGGCTTCTACAATGAGCAGTTCTTC. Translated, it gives CASTRDRGFYNEQFF.

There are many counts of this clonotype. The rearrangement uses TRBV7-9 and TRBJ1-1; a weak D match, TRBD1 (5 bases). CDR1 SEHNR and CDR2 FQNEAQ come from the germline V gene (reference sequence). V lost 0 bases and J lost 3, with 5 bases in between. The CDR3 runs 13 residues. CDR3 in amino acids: CASSLAGDTEAFF. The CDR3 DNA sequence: TGTGCCAGCAGCTTAGCGGGGGACACTGAAGCTTTCTTT. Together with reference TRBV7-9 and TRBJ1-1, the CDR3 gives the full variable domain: DTGVSQNPRHKITKRGQNVTFRCDPISEHNRLYWYRQTLGQGPEFLTYFQNEAQLEKSRLLSDRFSAERPKGSFSTLEIQRTEQGDSAMYLCASSLAGDTEAFFGQGTRLTVV.

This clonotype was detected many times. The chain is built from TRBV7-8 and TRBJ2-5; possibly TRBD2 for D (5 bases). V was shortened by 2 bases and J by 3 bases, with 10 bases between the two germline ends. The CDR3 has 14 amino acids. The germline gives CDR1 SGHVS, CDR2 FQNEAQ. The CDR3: CASSLQAVKETQYF. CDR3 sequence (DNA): TGTGCCAGCAGCTTACAAGCGGTCAAAGAGACCCAGTACTTC.

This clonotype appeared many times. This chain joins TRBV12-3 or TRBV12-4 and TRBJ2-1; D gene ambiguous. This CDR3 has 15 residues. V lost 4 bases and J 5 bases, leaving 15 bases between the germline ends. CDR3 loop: CASSSQDYLDNEQFF. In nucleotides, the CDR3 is TGTGCCAGCAGTTCCCAGGATTATCTTGACAATGAGCAGTTCTTC.

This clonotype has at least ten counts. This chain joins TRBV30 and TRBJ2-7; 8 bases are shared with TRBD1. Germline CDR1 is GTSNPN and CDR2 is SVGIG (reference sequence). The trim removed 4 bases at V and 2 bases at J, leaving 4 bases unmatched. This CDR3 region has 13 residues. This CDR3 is CAWTRQGTYEQYF. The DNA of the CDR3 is TGTGCCTGGACCAGACAGGGGACCTACGAGCAGTACTTC.

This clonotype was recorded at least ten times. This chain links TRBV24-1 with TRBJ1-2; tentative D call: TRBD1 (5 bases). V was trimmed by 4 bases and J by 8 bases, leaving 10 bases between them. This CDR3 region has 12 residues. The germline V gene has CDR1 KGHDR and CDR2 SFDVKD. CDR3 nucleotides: TGTGCCACCAGTGAGGGACGGCAAGGCTACACCTTC. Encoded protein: CATSEGRQGYTF.